This T cell receptor beta chain originates from a study of blood T cell repertoires in COVID-19. About the research overall: COVID-19 samples from acute and convalescent phases originated in the United States, Italy and Spain.

Some clones are missing from TCRdb's copy, which holds only in-frame ones; the method was immunoSEQ multiplex PCR. The sample yields 250,000 to 350,000 clones, around 87% seen once. Between the trimmed V and J ends, which lost 3 bases and 6 bases, there was a span of 11 bases. The CDR3 loop spans 13 amino acids. Germline V lookup: CDR1 LGHDT, CDR2 YNNKEL (reference sequence). The J gene is TRBJ1-2, the V gene TRBV3-1 (or the pseudogene TRBV3-2); D perhaps matches TRBD1 (5 bases). This receptor was identified in a woman between 45 and 60 years old who had recovered from COVID-19. What was sequenced was peripheral blood. DNA of the CDR3: TGTGCCAGCAGCCAGGGAGGGGTGGATGGCTACACCTTC. Amino acid sequence: CASSQGGVDGYTF.